This T cell receptor (beta chain) was sequenced during a study of CD8+CD57+ T cells in acquired aplastic anemia. TCR beta VDJ and CDR3 were profiled, and genomic DNA was the template. TCRdb fed the reads into MiXCR, producing one record per CDR3 protein. This sample has about 120,000 distinct CDR3 sequences, with 55% to 60% found just once. With 9 bases clipped from V and 8 bases from J, the junction kept 3 bases outside the gene matches. The CDR3 has 10 residues. The germline V gene encodes CDR1 LNHDA and CDR2 SQIVND (reference sequence). CD8+CD57+ cell expansion had been shown by flow cytometry in patients chosen for sequencing. Severe acquired aplastic anemia was present in every patient. At blood sampling, none of the patients had yet received therapy.

This chain links TRBV19 with TRBJ1-1, with 7 bases lining up with TRBD1. The material sequenced was sorted CD4+, CD8+, or CD8+CD57+ T cells (not recorded which) from PBMCs. This clonotype was obtained from a human donor with aplastic anemia. The CDR3 is CASRGREAFF. Here the CDR3 DNA reads TGTGCCAGCAGGGGGAGGGAAGCTTTCTTT.